The T cell receptor beta chain under discussion was sequenced for a study of cytomegalovirus exposure and HLA in healthy donors. Healthy bone marrow donors made up the donor group. The V gene lost 0 bases and the J gene lost 6 bases, with 10 bases spanning the gap. Germline V gives CDR1 MNHEY, CDR2 SVGAGI. This CDR3 region has 14 residues. PCR was performed using 60 Vbeta and 13 Jbeta primers. The protocol was immunoSEQ multiplex PCR, while the TCRdb copy is restricted to in-frame clones and leaves out a portion. Its table lists 75,000 to 90,000 clones. The chain recombines TRBV6-5 with TRBJ2-3, with a tentative D call TRBD1 (5 bases). This receptor was identified in an older woman in good health and CMV-seronegative. The sample was PBMCs. Here the CDR3 DNA reads TGTGCCAGCAGTTACTCGGGGCGTGGGGATACGCAGTATTTT. Protein sequence: CASSYSGRGDTQYF.